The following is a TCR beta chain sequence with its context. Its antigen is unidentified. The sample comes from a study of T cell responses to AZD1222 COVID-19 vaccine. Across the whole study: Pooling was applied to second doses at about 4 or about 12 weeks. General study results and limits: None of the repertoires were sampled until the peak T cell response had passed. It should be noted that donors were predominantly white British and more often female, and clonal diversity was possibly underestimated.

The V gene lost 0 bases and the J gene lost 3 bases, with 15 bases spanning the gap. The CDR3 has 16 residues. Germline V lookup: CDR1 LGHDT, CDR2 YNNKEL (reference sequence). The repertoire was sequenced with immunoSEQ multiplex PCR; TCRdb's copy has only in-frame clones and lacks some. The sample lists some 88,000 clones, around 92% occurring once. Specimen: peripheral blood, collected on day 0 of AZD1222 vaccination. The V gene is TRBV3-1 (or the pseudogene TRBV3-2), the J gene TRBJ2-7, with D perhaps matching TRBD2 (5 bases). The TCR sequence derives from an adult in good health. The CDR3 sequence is CASSQEASSLGYEQYF. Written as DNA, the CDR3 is TGTGCCAGCAGCCAAGAGGCTAGCTCCCTTGGCTACGAGCAGTACTTC.